A single sample gave rise to the 25 T cell receptor beta chains below, sequenced in a study of blood T cells in healthy people across ages. Together with a sample-barcoded 5' primer, a J-beta primer mix was included in a second PCR lasting roughly 6 to 12 cycles. TCRdb fed the 5' RACE reads into MiXCR, producing one record per CDR3 protein. The sample yields 800,000 or so distinct CDR3 sequences, around 50% seen once. Sequencing input: blood. These TCRs come from a man aged 80 or over in good health.

In this sample, this clonotype turned up many times. This chain joins TRBV28 and TRBJ2-1, with 10 bases fitting TRBD1. Unmatched junction bases numbered 8, after V lost 1 base and J lost 8 bases. Germline V gene data show CDR1 as MDHEN and CDR2 as SYDVKM. The CDR3 extends over 16 amino acids. The CDR3 protein is CASSLSGTGDFHEQFF. The CDR3 DNA reads as TGTGCCAGCAGTTTATCGGGGACAGGGGATTTCCATGAGCAGTTCTTC.

The genes are TRBV4-3 and TRBJ2-3, with D hard to call. The V and J ends lost 0 bases and 6 bases respectively, with 13 bases between them. CDR3 length: 15 amino acids. Germline V gives CDR1 LGHNA, CDR2 YSLEER. The CDR3 is CASSQDASAGDTQYF. CDR3 nucleotide sequence: TGCGCCAGCAGCCAAGATGCGAGCGCCGGTGATACGCAGTATTTT.

The chain combines TRBV24-1 with TRBJ1-2; D remains unclear. V was clipped by 4 bases and J by 2 bases, with 7 bases between them. Germline CDR1 reads KGHDR; CDR2 reads SFDVKD. This CDR3 comprises 13 residues. CDR3 bases: TGTGCCACCAGTGAAGAAGTCAACTATGGCTACACCTTC. It encodes CATSEEVNYGYTF.

The table lists this clonotype with many counts. V is TRBV20-1 and J is TRBJ2-7, with 10 bases identical to TRBD2. J lost 2 bases, V lost 6 bases, and 4 bases had no gene match. CDR3 length equals 13 residues. Per germline, CDR1 DFQATT and CDR2 SNEGSKA (reference sequence). In nucleotides, the CDR3 is TGCAGTGCCCTCCTAGCGGGAGCCTACGAGCAGTACTTC. Amino acid sequence: CSALLAGAYEQYF.

The chain links TRBV12-3 or TRBV12-4 to TRBJ2-3, with a possible D match to TRBD2 (5 bases). This CDR3 region has 15 residues. V was shortened by 1 base and J by 2 bases, with 10 bases between the two germline ends. CDR3 DNA: TGTGCCAGCAGTTTAGTCCAGCGGAACACAGATACGCAGTATTTT. This sequence encodes CASSLVQRNTDTQYF.

The chain links TRBV27 to TRBJ2-4; no definite D call. The assigned J gene may be wrong: the sequence end matches TRBJ2-7 better. This CDR3 contains 16 residues. Germline CDR1 reads MNHEY; CDR2 reads SMNVEV (reference sequence). The CDR3 spells CASSPRSNLYSYEQYF. The CDR3 DNA is TGTGCCAGCAGTCCCCGTTCGAACCTTTACTCCTACGAGCAGTACTTC.

The chain recombines TRBV5-1 with TRBJ2-7; D not certain. The germline CDR1 and CDR2 sequences are SGHRS and YFSETQ. Deletions cut 0 bases from V and 5 bases from J, with 6 bases between. The length of the CDR3 is 12 residues. CDR3: CASSLGPDEQYF. The CDR3 DNA reads as TGCGCCAGCAGCTTGGGCCCGGACGAGCAGTACTTC. The entire variable domain, with the rest obtained from reference TRBV5-1 and TRBJ2-7, is as follows: KAGVTQTPRYLIKTRGQQVTLSCSPISGHRSVSWYQQTPGQGLQFLFEYFSETQRNKGNFPGRFSGRQFSNSRSEMNVSTLELGDSALYLCASSLGPDEQYFGPGTRLTVT.

The chain couples TRBV14 to TRBJ2-4; D remains unclear. The CDR3 extends over 14 amino acids. CDR1 and CDR2 (germline): SGHDN, FVKESK. V lost 0 bases and J 5 bases, leaving 8 bases between the germline ends. In nucleotides, the CDR3 is TGTGCCAGCAGCCAAGACCTAGTCCAAAACATTCAGTACTTC. It encodes CASSQDLVQNIQYF.

The chain carries TRBV7-9 and TRBJ1-2; D unresolved. The V end was cut by 5 bases, the J end by 6 bases, with 16 bases between. Germline CDR1 reads SEHNR; CDR2 reads FQNEAQ (reference sequence). The CDR3 is 14 amino acids. CDR3 sequence: CASSPGEADHGYTF. CDR3 nucleotides: TGTGCCAGCAGCCCCGGCGAGGCGGACCATGGCTACACCTTC.

The J gene is TRBJ2-2, the V gene TRBV27, with 14 positions matching TRBD2. There are 17 residues in the CDR3. Germline V lookup: CDR1 MNHEY, CDR2 SMNVEV (reference sequence). Trimming at V came to 5 bases and at J to 7 bases, leaving 9 bases not matched to a gene. The CDR3 region is CASSPLGLAGADGELFF. The CDR3 DNA reads TGTGCCAGCAGTCCCCTGGGACTAGCGGGAGCTGACGGGGAGCTGTTTTTT.

This chain uses TRBV27 with TRBJ2-7; 7 bases match TRBD1. CDR3 length equals 16 residues. Germline trimming cut 0 bases from V and 0 bases from J; bases unmatched to any gene: 5. Germline V CDR1 and CDR2: MNHEY, SMNVEV (reference sequence). In nucleotides, the CDR3 is TGTGCCAGCAGTTTATCCGGGACAGCAAACTCCTACGAGCAGTACTTC. Its translation: CASSLSGTANSYEQYF.

The chain employs TRBV10-3 and TRBJ1-6; D might be TRBD1 (6 bases). The CDR3 is 14 amino acids. Germline CDR1 reads ENHRY; CDR2 reads SYGVKD. V dropped 6 bases and J dropped 7 bases, with 13 bases sitting between them. CDR3 DNA: TGTGCCATCAGCGACGGACAGATCAATTCACCCCTCCACTTT. This sequence encodes CAISDGQINSPLHF.

There are a few counts of this clonotype. This rearrangement joins TRBV7-9 to TRBJ2-1; 9 bases fit TRBD2. The CDR3 is 15 amino acids. CDR1 and CDR2 (germline): SEHNR, FQNEAQ (reference sequence). Trimming cost V 5 bases and J 15 bases; bases outside gene matches: 17. CDR3 residues: CASSPRELAGTLRFF. CDR3 DNA sequence: TGTGCCAGCAGCCCTCGGGAGCTAGCGGGAACTTTAAGGTTCTTC.

This chain joins TRBV3-1 and TRBJ2-2; D not certain. V lost 3 bases, J lost 3 bases, and 11 bases lay in between. CDR1 is LGHDT, CDR2 YNNKEL, per germline (reference sequence). CDR3 length: 15 amino acids. As DNA, the CDR3 is TGTGCCAGCAGCCATGGCCGATTTGACACCGGGGAGCTGTTTTTT. Translating gives CASSHGRFDTGELFF. Based on the CDR3 plus reference TRBV3-1 and TRBJ2-2, the full variable domain is DTAVSQTPKYLVTQMGNDKSIKCEQNLGHDTMYWYKQDSKKFLKIMFSYNNKELIINETVPNRFSPKSPDKAHLNLHINSLELGDSAVYFCASSHGRFDTGELFFGEGSRLTVL.

CDR3 DNA: TGTGCCAGCAGGGCGACAGGGGGCATTTTGAATCAGCCCCAGCATTTT. This codes for CASRATGGILNQPQHF. The chain has TRBV12-3 or TRBV12-4 and TRBJ1-5; 10 bases agree with TRBD1. CDR3 length: 16 residues. V lost 6 bases, J lost 4 bases, and 9 bases stayed unmatched.

The rearrangement links TRBV6-6 to TRBJ2-1; 14 bases match TRBD2. The germline CDR1 and CDR2 sequences are MNHNY and SVGAGI (reference sequence). This CDR3 has 16 residues. The V segment lost 6 bases and the J segment 7 bases; nucleotides outside the gene matches: 8. This CDR3 reads CASRREGTSGSNEQFF. The DNA for the CDR3 is TGTGCCAGCAGACGGGAAGGGACTAGCGGGAGTAATGAGCAGTTCTTC.

This clonotype was picked up a small number of times. DNA of the CDR3: TGTGCCAGCAGTTTAAATCCCCCAGGGACTAATCAGCCCCAGCATTTT. This translates into CASSLNPPGTNQPQHF. The rearrangement joins TRBV12-3 or TRBV12-4 to TRBJ1-5; tentatively, D is TRBD1 (5 bases). Trimming stripped 2 bases from V and 4 bases from J, with 15 bases between. The CDR3 is made up of 16 amino acids.

This clonotype was counted between two and nine times. V is TRBV12-3 or TRBV12-4 and J is TRBJ1-2; TRBD1 is a possible D gene (6 bases). The V end lost 8 bases, the J end lost 4 bases, and 11 bases lay between the germline ends. CDR3 length: 12 amino acids. CDR3 nucleotides: TGTGCCAGCTGGGGACAACTCTATGGCTACACCTTC. Translation: CASWGQLYGYTF.

The rearrangement links TRBV6-5 to TRBJ2-2; tentative D call: TRBD1 (6 bases). CDR3 length equals 14 residues. V was shortened by 6 bases and J by 5 bases, with 13 bases between the two germline ends. Germline CDR1 is MNHEY and CDR2 is SVGAGI. CDR3: CASSRTEITGELFF. DNA of the CDR3: TGTGCCAGCAGCAGGACAGAAATAACCGGGGAGCTGTTTTTT.

The gene calls are TRBV10-3 and TRBJ2-5; the D gene is possibly TRBD2 (5 bases). CDR3 length: 14 amino acids. The germline CDR1 and CDR2 sequences are ENHRY and SYGVKD. V was clipped by 0 bases and J by 3 bases, with 8 bases between them. The CDR3 protein is CAISESTGKETQYF. CDR3 bases: TGTGCCATCAGTGAGTCTACGGGAAAAGAGACCCAGTACTTC.

The rearrangement uses TRBV15 and TRBJ2-7; D may be TRBD1 (5 bases). There are 15 residues in the CDR3. CDR1 is LNHNV and CDR2 is YYDKDF in the germline V gene (reference sequence). V was trimmed by 0 bases and J by 2 bases, leaving 11 bases between them. The DNA of the CDR3 is TGTGCCACCAGCAGAGATCTGGACACTCCCTACGAGCAGTACTTC. Protein sequence: CATSRDLDTPYEQYF. Combining the CDR3 with reference TRBV15 and TRBJ2-7 gives the whole variable domain DAMVIQNPRYQVTQFGKPVTLSCSQTLNHNVMYWYQQKSSQAPKLLFHYYDKDFNNEADTPDNFQSRRPNTSFCFLDIRSPGLGDTAMYLCATSRDLDTPYEQYFGPGTRLTVT.

This rearrangement joins TRBV28 to TRBJ2-5; TRBD1 or TRBD2 may be the D gene (5 bases each). Trimming took off 7 bases at V and 3 bases at J, with 18 bases between the two ends. Germline values: CDR1 MDHEN, CDR2 SYDVKM. The length of the CDR3 is 15 residues. CDR3 coding DNA: TGTGCCAGCACCAAGGGGACGGCCAGAGAAGAGACCCAGTACTTC. This gives the protein CASTKGTAREETQYF.

The gene calls are TRBV30 and TRBJ2-2; weak D call: TRBD1 (6 bases). The CDR3 covers 13 residues. V was trimmed by 4 bases and J by 4 bases, leaving 10 bases between them. Germline V gene lookup returns CDR1 GTSNPN and CDR2 SVGIG (reference sequence). In DNA form, the CDR3 reads TGTGCCTGGAAGGGACACTTCACCGGGGAGCTGTTTTTT. It specifies CAWKGHFTGELFF.

V is TRBV3-1 and J is TRBJ2-7, with 8 bases aligning to TRBD1. The germline CDR1 and CDR2 sequences are LGHDT and YNNKEL (reference sequence). The CDR3 covers 17 residues. The V segment lost 0 bases and the J segment 2 bases; nucleotides outside the gene matches: 9. The CDR3 region is CASSQDETGVLAYEQYF. CDR3 nucleotide sequence: TGTGCCAGCAGCCAAGATGAGACAGGGGTTTTAGCCTACGAGCAGTACTTC.

This clonotype was counted ten times or more. The chain employs TRBV11-1 and TRBJ2-3; 8 positions match TRBD2. The CDR3 runs to 15 residues. Germline V CDR1 and CDR2: SGHAT, FQDESV (reference sequence). V was pared by 5 bases and J by 1 base, with 5 bases of the junction left unmatched. The CDR3 loop is CASSETSGGTDTQYF. As DNA, the CDR3 is TGTGCCAGCAGCGAAACTAGCGGCGGCACAGATACGCAGTATTTT.